This TCR beta chain was retrieved from a study of breast tumors, draining lymph nodes, adjacent tissues. General study findings and limits: The lymph node origin of tumor T cells was framed as consistent with a hypothesis, not demonstrated. Tumor TCR diversity was below lymph nodes but above nontumor tissue.

MiXCR, run by TCRdb on the multiplex PCR reads, gives a single entry per CDR3 protein. The sample records some 22,000 distinct CDR3 sequences, around 50% being singletons. Comments on this clonotype: Antigen: not known.

V lost 5 bases to trimming and J lost 5 bases; unmatched junction nucleotides: 20. The CDR3 loop spans 19 amino acids. Germline V CDR1 and CDR2: SGHTA, FQGNSA. The chain couples TRBV7-2 to TRBJ2-3; 9 nucleotides line up with TRBD2. The receptor was derived from a female donor with breast cancer. Some clones in this sample may be carry-over from other donors' samples. The sample consisted of breast tumor tissue. CDR3 nucleotide sequence: TGTGCCAGCAGCCCCAGGGACAGACTAGGACTAGCGCCTAAAGATACGCAGTATTTT. Amino acid sequence: CASSPRDRLGLAPKDTQYF.